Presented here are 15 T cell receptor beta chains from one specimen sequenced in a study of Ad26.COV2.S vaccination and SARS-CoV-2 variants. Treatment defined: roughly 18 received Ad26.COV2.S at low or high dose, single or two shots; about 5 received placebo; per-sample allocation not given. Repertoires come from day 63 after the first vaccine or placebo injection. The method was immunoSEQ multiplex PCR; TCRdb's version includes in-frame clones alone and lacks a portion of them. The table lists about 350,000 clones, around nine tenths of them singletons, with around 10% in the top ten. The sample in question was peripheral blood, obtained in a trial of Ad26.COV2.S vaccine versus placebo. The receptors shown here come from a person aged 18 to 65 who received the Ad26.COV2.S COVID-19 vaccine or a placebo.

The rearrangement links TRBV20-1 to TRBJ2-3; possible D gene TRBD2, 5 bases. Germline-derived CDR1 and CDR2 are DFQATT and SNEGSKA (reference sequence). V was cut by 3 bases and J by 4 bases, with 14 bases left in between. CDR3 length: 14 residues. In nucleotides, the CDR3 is TGCAGTGCTAGTGGGTGGGCTAGCCCAGATACGCAGTATTTT. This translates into CSASGWASPDTQYF.

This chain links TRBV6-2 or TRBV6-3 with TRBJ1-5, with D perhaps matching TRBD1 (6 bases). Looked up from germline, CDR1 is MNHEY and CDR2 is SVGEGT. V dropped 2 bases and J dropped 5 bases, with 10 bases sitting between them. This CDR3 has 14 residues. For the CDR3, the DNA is TGTGCCAGCAGTTACCACCCAGGGGATCAGCCCCAGCATTTT. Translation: CASSYHPGDQPQHF.

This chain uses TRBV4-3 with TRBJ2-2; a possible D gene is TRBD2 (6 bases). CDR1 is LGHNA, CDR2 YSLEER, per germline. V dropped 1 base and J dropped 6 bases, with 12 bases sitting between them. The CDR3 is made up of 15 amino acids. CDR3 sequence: CASSQGHGGAGELFF. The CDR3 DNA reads TGCGCCAGCAGCCAAGGGCACGGCGGGGCCGGGGAGCTGTTTTTT.

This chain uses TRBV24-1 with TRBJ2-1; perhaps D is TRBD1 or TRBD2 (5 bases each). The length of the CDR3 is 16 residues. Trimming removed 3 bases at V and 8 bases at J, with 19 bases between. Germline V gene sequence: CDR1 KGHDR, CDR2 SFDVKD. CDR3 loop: CATSDREGVGRDEQFF. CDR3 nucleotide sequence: TGTGCCACCAGTGATCGAGAGGGAGTGGGACGCGATGAGCAGTTCTTC.

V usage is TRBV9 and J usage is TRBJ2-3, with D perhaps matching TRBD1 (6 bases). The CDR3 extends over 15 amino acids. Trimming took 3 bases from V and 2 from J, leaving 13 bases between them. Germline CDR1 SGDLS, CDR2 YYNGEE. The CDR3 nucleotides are TGTGCCAGCAGCGCAGAATGGACAGACACAGATACGCAGTATTTT. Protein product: CASSAEWTDTDTQYF.

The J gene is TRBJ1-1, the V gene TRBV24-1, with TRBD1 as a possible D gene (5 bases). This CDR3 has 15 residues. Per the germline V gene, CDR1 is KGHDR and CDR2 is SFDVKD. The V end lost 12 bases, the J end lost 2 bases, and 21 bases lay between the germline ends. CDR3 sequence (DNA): TGTGCCTCCCCTTGGGGGGGGGTAATCAACACTGAAGCTTTCTTT. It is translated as CASPWGGVINTEAFF.

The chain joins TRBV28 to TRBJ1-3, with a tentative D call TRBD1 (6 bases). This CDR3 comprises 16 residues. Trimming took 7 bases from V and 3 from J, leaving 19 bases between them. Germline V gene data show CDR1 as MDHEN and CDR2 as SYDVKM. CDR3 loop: CASNPPGGPYGNTIYF. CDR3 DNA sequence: TGTGCCAGCAACCCGCCCGGGGGGCCTTATGGAAACACCATATATTTT.

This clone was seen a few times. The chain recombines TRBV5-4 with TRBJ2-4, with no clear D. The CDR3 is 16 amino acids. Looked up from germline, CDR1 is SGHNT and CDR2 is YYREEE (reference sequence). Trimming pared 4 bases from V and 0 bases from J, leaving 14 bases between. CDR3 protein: CASSLRPGVAKNIQYF. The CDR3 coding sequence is TGTGCCAGCAGCCTCCGACCAGGCGTAGCCAAAAACATTCAGTACTTC.

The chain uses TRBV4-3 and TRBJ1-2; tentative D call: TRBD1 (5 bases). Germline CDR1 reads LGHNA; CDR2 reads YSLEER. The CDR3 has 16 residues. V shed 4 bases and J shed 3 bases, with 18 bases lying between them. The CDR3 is CASSRTGAQGHYGYTF. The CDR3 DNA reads TGCGCCAGCAGCCGAACCGGGGCGCAGGGCCACTATGGCTACACCTTC.

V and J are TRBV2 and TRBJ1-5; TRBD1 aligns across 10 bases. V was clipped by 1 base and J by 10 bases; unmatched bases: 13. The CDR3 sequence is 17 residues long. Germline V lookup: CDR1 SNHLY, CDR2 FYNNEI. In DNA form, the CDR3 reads TGTGCCAGCAGTGAAGTAGCCGGGACAGGGGTCGGGGAACCCCAGCATTTT. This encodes CASSEVAGTGVGEPQHF.

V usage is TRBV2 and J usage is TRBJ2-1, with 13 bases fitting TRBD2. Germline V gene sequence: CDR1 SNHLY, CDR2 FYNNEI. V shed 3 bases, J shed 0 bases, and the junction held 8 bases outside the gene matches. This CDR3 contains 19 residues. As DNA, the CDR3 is TGTGCCAGCAGTGAGCCGGGACTAGCGGGACCCAGCTCCTACAATGAGCAGTTCTTC. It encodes CASSEPGLAGPSSYNEQFF.

CDR3 loop: CASSISDSSTQYF. The CDR3 nucleotides are TGTGCCAGTAGTATCTCTGACTCCTCGACCCAGTACTTC. This chain connects TRBV19 to TRBJ2-5; the D is unclear. The CDR3 has 13 residues. Germline-derived CDR1 and CDR2 are LNHDA and SQIVND (reference sequence). V was shortened by 3 bases and J by 7 bases, with 12 bases between the two germline ends.

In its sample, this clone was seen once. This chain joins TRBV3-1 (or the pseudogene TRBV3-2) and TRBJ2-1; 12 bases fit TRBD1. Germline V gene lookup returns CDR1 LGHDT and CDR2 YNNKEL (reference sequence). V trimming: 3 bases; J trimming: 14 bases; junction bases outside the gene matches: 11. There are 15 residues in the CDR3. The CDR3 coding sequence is TGTGCCAGCAGCCAGGACGATCCGGGACAGGGGGCAAAGTTCTTC. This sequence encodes CASSQDDPGQGAKFF.

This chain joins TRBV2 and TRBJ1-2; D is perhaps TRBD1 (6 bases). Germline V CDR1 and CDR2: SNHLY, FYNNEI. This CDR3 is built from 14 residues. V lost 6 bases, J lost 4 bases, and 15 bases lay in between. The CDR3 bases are TGTGCCAGCAGCGCCGGACAGTATCTCTATGGCTACACCTTC. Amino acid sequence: CASSAGQYLYGYTF.

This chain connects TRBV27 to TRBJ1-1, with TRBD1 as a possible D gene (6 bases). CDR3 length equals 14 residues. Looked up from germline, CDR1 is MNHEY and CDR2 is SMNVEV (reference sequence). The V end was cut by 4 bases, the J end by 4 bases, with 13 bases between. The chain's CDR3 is CASSSNGGLTEAFF. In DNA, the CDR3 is TGTGCCAGCAGTTCGAATGGGGGGCTCACTGAAGCTTTCTTT.